This passage covers 18 T cell receptor beta chains from one sample sequenced in a study of neurological immune-mediated disorders. TCRdb itself ran the 5' RACE reads through MiXCR, one entry per CDR3 protein. The table has 25,000 to 30,000 distinct CDR3 sequences, about 3.5% seen once. The material sequenced was PBMCs. All receptors come from a woman under 40 with multiple sclerosis.

The genes are TRBV29-1 and TRBJ2-7; 10 positions match TRBD1. The V gene end was trimmed by 4 bases and the J gene end by 6 bases; junction bases not matched to a gene: 6. The CDR3 is 13 amino acids. Germline V lookup: CDR1 SQVTM, CDR2 ANQGSEA. The CDR3 sequence is CSVGGDRGSEQYF. In nucleotides, the CDR3 is TGCAGCGTTGGAGGGGACAGGGGATCCGAGCAGTACTTC.

Details on this clonotype: This could be a read error, since a much larger clone is one nucleotide away. This chain links TRBV3-1 with TRBJ1-4; D remains unclear. Germline V gene lookup returns CDR1 LGHDT and CDR2 YNNKEL (reference sequence). This CDR3 has 14 residues. V lost 4 bases, J lost 8 bases, and 14 bases lay in between. The CDR3 DNA reads TGTGCCAGCAGCCCCCGGGAAAGGGAAGAAAAACTGTTTTTT. Its protein is CASSPREREEKLFF.

This clonotype was counted ten times or more. V gene TRBV5-5 combines with J gene TRBJ1-5; 7 nucleotides agree with TRBD1. The germline V gene encodes CDR1 SGHKS and CDR2 YYEKEE (reference sequence). This CDR3 is built from 15 residues. V dropped 0 bases and J dropped 3; count of bases not matched to a gene: 3. CDR3 in amino acids: CASSLEGQFNQPQHF. The CDR3, as DNA: TGTGCCAGCAGCTTGGAGGGACAGTTCAATCAGCCCCAGCATTTT.

This clonotype was counted at least ten times. The gene calls are TRBV4-3 and TRBJ2-1; 8 nucleotides align to TRBD1. The ends lost 0 bases at V and 4 bases at J; junction bases unmatched: 2. The CDR3 length is 15 residues. From germline, CDR1 is LGHNA and CDR2 YSLEER. CDR3 residues: CASSQEGDRYNEQFF. For the CDR3, the DNA is TGCGCCAGCAGCCAAGAGGGGGACAGGTACAATGAGCAGTTCTTC.

The chain recombines TRBV5-5 with TRBJ2-5; D unclear. The V gene lost 2 bases and the J gene lost 5 bases, with 4 bases spanning the gap. CDR1 SGHKS and CDR2 YYEKEE come from the germline V gene (reference sequence). The CDR3 is 11 residues long. CDR3: CASSFRETQYF. The CDR3 bases are TGTGCCAGCAGCTTTAGGGAGACCCAGTACTTC.

The genes are TRBV2 and TRBJ2-5, with TRBD1 as a possible D gene (8 bases). V shed 7 bases and J shed 5 bases, with 14 bases lying between them. This CDR3 is 13 amino acids long. Germline V gives CDR1 SNHLY, CDR2 FYNNEI. In nucleotides, the CDR3 is TGTGCCAGCAAAACAGGGGGGGCGGAGACCCAGTACTTC. Translating it yields CASKTGGAETQYF. The variable domain in full, with the rest retrieved from reference TRBV2 and TRBJ2-5, is EPEVTQTPSHQVTQMGQEVILRCVPISNHLYFYWYRQILGQKVEFLVSFYNNEISEKSEIFDDQFSVERPDGSNFTLKIRSTKLEDSAMYFCASKTGGAETQYFGPGTRLLVL.

This clonotype came up many times. The CDR3 is CSARQTGVGTYNEQFF. The DNA of the CDR3 is TGCAGTGCTAGACAGACAGGGGTTGGGACCTACAATGAGCAGTTCTTC. V is TRBV20-1 and J is TRBJ2-1, with 8 bases fitting TRBD1. Looked up from germline, CDR1 is DFQATT and CDR2 is SNEGSKA (reference sequence). The length of the CDR3 is 16 residues. The trim removed 2 bases at V and 2 bases at J, leaving 8 bases unmatched.

The table lists this clonotype with many counts. The junction departs from germline at one end; a sequencing error may be responsible. The chain links TRBV20-1 to TRBJ1-6; TRBD1 is a possible D gene (6 bases). Germline V gene data show CDR1 as DFQATT and CDR2 as SNEGSKA (reference sequence). The CDR3 loop spans 14 amino acids. The CDR3 loop is CSARETGSYSPLNF. CDR3 DNA: TGCAGTGCTAGAGAAACAGGGTCCTATTCACCCCTCAACTTT.

This clonotype has at least ten counts. CDR3 loop: CASSRTRNEKLFF. In DNA form, the CDR3 reads TGTGCCAGCAGCCGTACAAGGAATGAAAAACTGTTTTTT. The rearrangement links TRBV5-5 to TRBJ1-4; D unresolved. CDR3 length: 13 amino acids. The germline gives CDR1 SGHKS, CDR2 YYEKEE (reference sequence). V lost 4 bases and J lost 5, with 9 bases in between. Looking up the rest from reference TRBV5-5 and TRBJ1-4 gives the full variable domain: DAGVTQSPTHLIKTRGQQVTLRCSPISGHKSVSWYQQVLGQGPQFIFQYYEKEERGRGNFPDRFSARQFPNYSSELNVNALLLGDSALYLCASSRTRNEKLFFGSGTQLSVL.

Many counts were recorded for this clonotype. This chain links TRBV7-9 with TRBJ2-1, with D hard to call. V lost 5 bases to trimming and J lost 6 bases, with 23 bases between them. Per germline, CDR1 SEHNR and CDR2 FQNEAQ (reference sequence). The CDR3 sequence is 17 residues long. The CDR3 spells CASSPNPGRIIINEQFF. In DNA form, the CDR3 reads TGTGCCAGCAGCCCAAACCCGGGCAGGATAATTATCAATGAGCAGTTCTTC.

This clonotype was observed many times. The chain combines TRBV28 with TRBJ2-7, with 10 bases lining up with TRBD2. The CDR3 is made up of 14 amino acids. The germline V gene has CDR1 MDHEN and CDR2 SYDVKM. Unmatched junction bases numbered 6, after V lost 3 bases and J lost 7 bases. CDR3 bases: TGTGCCAGCAGTTTCCCTAGCGGGAGTACGGAGCAGTACTTC. This sequence encodes CASSFPSGSTEQYF.

This clonotype was seen ten or more times. J is TRBJ2-1 and V is TRBV10-3; 9 bases align to TRBD2. Germline CDR1 and CDR2: ENHRY and SYGVKD. There are 13 residues in the CDR3. Trimming at V came to 4 bases and at J to 8 bases, leaving 3 bases not matched to a gene. The CDR3, as DNA: TGTGCCATCAGTGGCGGGAGGGACTATGAGCAGTTCTTC. It codes for CAISGGRDYEQFF.

This clonotype showed up many times. The V call is TRBV24-1, the J call TRBJ2-1, with D tentatively TRBD1 (6 bases). The V end lost 4 bases, the J end lost 7 bases, and 13 bases lay between the germline ends. The CDR3 has 14 amino acids. Germline assignment: CDR1 KGHDR and CDR2 SFDVKD. The CDR3 nucleotides are TGTGCCACCAGTGAACCAAACAGGGAAAATGAGCAGTTCTTC. It is translated as CATSEPNRENEQFF.

This clonotype qualifies as medium-sized (0.01 to 0.1%). The V call is TRBV28, the J call TRBJ1-4; the match to TRBD1 covers 8 bases. The CDR3 loop spans 12 amino acids. Germline trimming cut 8 bases from V and 5 bases from J; bases unmatched to any gene: 1. Germline V gene lookup returns CDR1 MDHEN and CDR2 SYDVKM. The CDR3 here is CASGTGNEKLFF. In nucleotides, the CDR3 is TGTGCCAGCGGGACAGGAAATGAAAAACTGTTTTTT.

At least ten counts were recorded for this clonotype. The chain links TRBV7-9 to TRBJ2-2; 7 bases align to TRBD1. The trim removed 5 bases at V and 3 bases at J, leaving 6 bases unmatched. Germline V gene sequence: CDR1 SEHNR, CDR2 FQNEAQ (reference sequence). The CDR3 covers 15 residues. The CDR3 protein is CASSPRDSHTGELFF. The CDR3 DNA reads TGTGCCAGCAGCCCACGGGACAGCCACACCGGGGAGCTGTTTTTT. Full variable domain (outside the CDR3, taken from reference TRBV7-9 and TRBJ2-2): DTGVSQNPRHKITKRGQNVTFRCDPISEHNRLYWYRQTLGQGPEFLTYFQNEAQLEKSRLLSDRFSAERPKGSFSTLEIQRTEQGDSAMYLCASSPRDSHTGELFFGEGSRLTVL.

This clonotype was counted ten times or more. This chain uses TRBV5-1 with TRBJ2-1; D might be TRBD1 (5 bases). Germline assignment: CDR1 SGHRS and CDR2 YFSETQ. The germline V and J ends were trimmed by 0 bases and 0 bases, with 10 bases remaining between them. The CDR3 has 16 residues. The CDR3 region is CASSLGAGISYNEQFF. Written as DNA, the CDR3 is TGCGCCAGCAGCTTGGGGGCAGGGATCTCCTACAATGAGCAGTTCTTC.

This clonotype was seen many times. The rearrangement links TRBV5-1 to TRBJ2-5, with D hard to call. The CDR3 sequence is 13 residues long. Germline V CDR1 and CDR2: SGHRS, YFSETQ. V was shortened by 0 bases and J by 12 bases, with 15 bases between the two germline ends. The CDR3 loop reads CASSLATGTLEYF. The CDR3 nucleotides are TGCGCCAGCAGCTTGGCAACCGGAACTCTTGAGTACTTC.

This clonotype has a count of ten or more. V usage is TRBV7-2 and J usage is TRBJ2-5, with D maybe TRBD1 (6 bases). V lost 2 bases to trimming and J lost 6 bases, with 16 bases between them. CDR1 and CDR2 from the germline V gene are SGHTA and FQGNSA. The CDR3 contains 15 residues. CDR3 in DNA: TGTGCCAGCAGCTTATCTATTAGCCAGGGGCAGACCCAGTACTTC. Its translation is CASSLSISQGQTQYF.